Presented here are 10 T cell receptor beta chains from one specimen sequenced in a study of cytomegalovirus exposure and HLA in healthy donors. A multiplex PCR was run with 60 Vbeta primers and 13 Jbeta primers. Some clones are missing from TCRdb's copy, which holds only in-frame ones; the method was immunoSEQ multiplex PCR. This table holds about 98,000 clones, about 83% found once. The sample taken for sequencing was PBMCs. The receptor source for this set is a female donor in good health and CMV-seropositive.

The CDR3 nucleotides read TGTGCCACCAGCAGAGATCGGGGGTCCGTCTACGAGCAGTACTTC. It codes for CATSRDRGSVYEQYF. The J gene is TRBJ2-7, the V gene TRBV15, with D possibly being TRBD2 (6 bases). The CDR3 is 15 residues long. With 0 bases removed from V and 3 bases from J, the gap between germline ends came to 12 bases. The germline V gene encodes CDR1 LNHNV and CDR2 YYDKDF (reference sequence).

The chain carries TRBV5-4 and TRBJ2-7; D possibly corresponds to TRBD2 (5 bases). Germline CDR1 and CDR2: SGHNT and YYREEE (reference sequence). The CDR3 runs to 16 residues. With 0 bases removed from V and 1 base from J, the gap between germline ends came to 14 bases. As DNA, the CDR3 is TGTGCCAGCAGCTTGGTGGGGAGAGGCTTTTCCTACGAGCAGTACTTC. Translated, it gives CASSLVGRGFSYEQYF. The variable domain in full, with the rest retrieved from reference TRBV5-4 and TRBJ2-7, is ETGVTQSPTHLIKTRGQQVTLRCSSQSGHNTVSWYQQALGQGPQFIFQYYREEENGRGNFPPRFSGLQFPNYSSELNVNALELDDSALYLCASSLVGRGFSYEQYFGPGTRLTVT.

The chain joins TRBV25-1 to TRBJ2-7; 8 bases line up with TRBD2. The germline gives CDR1 MGHDK, CDR2 SYGVNS. This CDR3 contains 15 residues. V gave up 4 bases and J gave up 2 bases; unmatched junction bases: 7. Here the CDR3 reads CASSGGGRSTYEQYF. CDR3 DNA: TGTGCCAGCAGTGGGGGCGGGAGGAGTACCTACGAGCAGTACTTC.

The chain couples TRBV4-1 to TRBJ1-1, with D possibly being TRBD1 (5 bases). This CDR3 has 15 amino acids. The V and J ends lost 2 bases and 0 bases respectively, with 10 bases between them. Germline lookup yields CDR1 MGHRA and CDR2 YSYEKL. For the CDR3, the DNA is TGCGCCAGCAGCCAAACTCCGGACATGAACACTGAAGCTTTCTTT. Protein: CASSQTPDMNTEAFF.

This clone has more than one count but fewer than ten. The gene calls are TRBV7-2 and TRBJ2-7; TRBD2 matches 7 bases. CDR1 and CDR2 from the germline V gene are SGHTA and FQGNSA. Losses at the gene ends were 1 base for V and 6 bases for J; bases not matched to a gene: 6. The CDR3 spans 14 residues. CDR3 amino acids: CASSLERGWGEQYF. For the CDR3, the DNA is TGTGCCAGCAGCTTAGAGCGGGGCTGGGGCGAGCAGTACTTC.

The rearrangement links TRBV28 to TRBJ2-3, with D unresolved. Germline loops: CDR1 MDHEN, CDR2 SYDVKM. This CDR3 is 12 amino acids long. Between the trimmed V and J ends, which lost 5 bases and 6 bases, there was a span of 9 bases. The CDR3 loop reads CASSKSLDTQYF. For the CDR3, the DNA is TGTGCCAGCAGTAAGAGTTTGGATACGCAGTATTTT.

The chain couples TRBV5-4 to TRBJ1-2, with D perhaps TRBD1 (6 bases). The V gene lost 0 bases and the J gene lost 4 bases, with 19 bases spanning the gap. Germline loops: CDR1 SGHNT, CDR2 YYREEE (reference sequence). The CDR3 loop spans 17 amino acids. The CDR3 nucleotides read TGTGCCAGCAGCTTGGATCGTTTCACAGGGTACGGCTATGGCTACACCTTC. Protein sequence: CASSLDRFTGYGYGYTF.

J is TRBJ1-6 and V is TRBV19; the D is unclear. With 9 bases removed from V and 0 bases from J, the gap between germline ends came to 6 bases. In germline, CDR1 is LNHDA, CDR2 SQIVND (reference sequence). This CDR3 region has 13 residues. The CDR3 sequence: CASGDSYNSPLHF. The DNA for the CDR3 is TGTGCCAGCGGGGACTCCTATAATTCACCCCTCCACTTT.

The chain carries TRBV5-1 and TRBJ2-3; D unclear. Germline V gene sequence: CDR1 SGHRS, CDR2 YFSETQ. The CDR3 consists of 14 residues. Deletions cut 2 bases from V and 3 bases from J, with 10 bases between. In DNA form, the CDR3 reads TGCGCCAGCAGCTTCCTCAGTTTTACAGATACGCAGTATTTT. Its protein is CASSFLSFTDTQYF.

The rearrangement uses TRBV19 and TRBJ2-7; 7 bases map to TRBD1. Germline V gives CDR1 LNHDA, CDR2 SQIVND (reference sequence). After removal of 3 bases from V and 5 bases from J, the junction contained 7 bases not matched to a gene. The CDR3 runs to 14 residues. The CDR3 nucleotides are TGTGCCAGTAGTATCGCAGACAGGGCCCACGAGCAGTACTTC. Encoded protein: CASSIADRAHEQYF.